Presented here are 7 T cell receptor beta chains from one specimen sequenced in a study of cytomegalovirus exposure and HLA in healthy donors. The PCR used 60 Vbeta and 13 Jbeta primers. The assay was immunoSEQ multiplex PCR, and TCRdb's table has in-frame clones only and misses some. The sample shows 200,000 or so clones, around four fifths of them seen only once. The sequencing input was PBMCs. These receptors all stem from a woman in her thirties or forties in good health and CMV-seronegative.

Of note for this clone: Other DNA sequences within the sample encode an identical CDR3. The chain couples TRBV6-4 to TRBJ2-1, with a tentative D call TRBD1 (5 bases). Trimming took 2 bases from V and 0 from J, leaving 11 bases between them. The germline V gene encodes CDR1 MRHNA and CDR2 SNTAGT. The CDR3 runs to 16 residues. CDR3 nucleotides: TGTGCCAGCAGTGACAGTGGGGCTCGCTCCTACAATGAGCAGTTCTTC. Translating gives CASSDSGARSYNEQFF.

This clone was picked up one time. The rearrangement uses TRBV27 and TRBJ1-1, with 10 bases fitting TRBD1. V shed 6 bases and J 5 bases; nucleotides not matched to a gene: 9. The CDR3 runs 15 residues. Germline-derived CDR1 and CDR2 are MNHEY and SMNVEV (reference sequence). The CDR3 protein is CASRDPTGGATEAFF. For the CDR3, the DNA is TGTGCCAGCAGGGACCCGACAGGGGGCGCAACTGAAGCTTTCTTT.

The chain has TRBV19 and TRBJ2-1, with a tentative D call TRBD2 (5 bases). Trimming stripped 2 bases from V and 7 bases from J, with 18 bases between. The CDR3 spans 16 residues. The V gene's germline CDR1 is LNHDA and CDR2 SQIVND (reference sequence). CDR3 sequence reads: CASSIMRLEGRNEQFF. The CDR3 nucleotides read TGTGCCAGTAGTATAATGAGGTTAGAGGGCAGGAATGAGCAGTTCTTC.

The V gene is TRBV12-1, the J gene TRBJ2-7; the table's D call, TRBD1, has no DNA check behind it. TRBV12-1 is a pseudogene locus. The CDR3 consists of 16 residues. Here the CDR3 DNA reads TGTGCCAGCAGCTTTCAAACAGGGATCCGGGTATACGAGCAGTACTTC. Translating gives CASSFQTGIRVYEQYF.

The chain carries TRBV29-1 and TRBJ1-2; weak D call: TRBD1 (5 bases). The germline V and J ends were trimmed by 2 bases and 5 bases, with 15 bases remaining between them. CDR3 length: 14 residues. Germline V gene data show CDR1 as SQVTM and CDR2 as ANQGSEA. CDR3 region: CSVEQRGGEYGYTF. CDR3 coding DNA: TGCAGCGTTGAACAACGGGGGGGAGAGTATGGCTACACCTTC.

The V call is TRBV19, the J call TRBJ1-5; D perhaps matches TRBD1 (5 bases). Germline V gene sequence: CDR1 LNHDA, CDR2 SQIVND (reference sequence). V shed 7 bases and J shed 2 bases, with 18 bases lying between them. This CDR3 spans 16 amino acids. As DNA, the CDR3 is TGTGCCAGTACTCCTGGACACCCCGAGGGCAATCAGCCCCAGCATTTT. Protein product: CASTPGHPEGNQPQHF.

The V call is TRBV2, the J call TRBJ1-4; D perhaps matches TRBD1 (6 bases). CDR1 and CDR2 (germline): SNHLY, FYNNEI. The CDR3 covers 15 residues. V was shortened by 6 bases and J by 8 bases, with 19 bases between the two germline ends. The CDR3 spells CASSLVGRGIEKLFF. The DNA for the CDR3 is TGTGCCAGCAGCTTGGTCGGTAGGGGGATAGAAAAACTGTTTTTT.